This TCR beta chain was observed in a study of T cell repertoires in cytomegalovirus infection. Study background: It can be stated that public TCR beta signatures indicated CMV infection as well as a matching HLA type. Regarding the study as a whole: Public TCR beta family frequency separated CMV-and-HLA carriers, including in an independent cohort. Clonotype analysis showed dominance of the ex vivo response by HLA-C-restricted CMV-specific TCR beta clonotypes.

In TCRdb, the reads were re-called with MiXCR into one record per CDR3 protein. The sample consists of about 310,000 distinct CDR3 sequences, roughly 17% of them appearing once. This CDR3 spans 15 amino acids. Trimming took 7 bases from V and 2 from J; bases not matched to a gene: 9. Germline V CDR1 and CDR2: MDHEN, SYDVKM. Worth noting for this clonotype: Its antigen remains unknown.

The gene calls are TRBV28 and TRBJ2-3, with 7 bases fitting TRBD1. The sequencing input was PBMCs. The clonotype originates from a human donor in good health (CMV status not recorded). Some clones in this sample may be carry-over from other donors' samples. The CDR3 DNA reads as TGTGCCAGCAATATGGGACAGATTCTCACAGATACGCAGTATTTT. Amino acids: CASNMGQILTDTQYF.